These 9 T cell receptor beta chains came from one sample sequenced in a study of glioma-infiltrating T cells. Using RNA template, CDR3s of TCR alpha and beta were amplified with iRepertoire arm-PCR. One entry per CDR3 protein results from TCRdb running MiXCR on the multiplex PCR reads. The data show more than 90,000 distinct CDR3 sequences, with approximately 42% seen just once and under 40% held by the top ten. The sequencing input was glioma tissue, nonneoplastic brain tissue, or PBMCs (not recorded which). These receptors all come from a human donor with low-grade glioma or glioblastoma, undergoing nonglioma brain surgery, or in good health (not recorded which).

This clonotype appeared many times. The gene calls are TRBV20-1 and TRBJ2-2; TRBD2 aligns across 8 bases. Germline CDR1 and CDR2: DFQATT and SNEGSKA (reference sequence). The CDR3 is 16 amino acids. Trimming took 1 base from V and 4 from J; bases not matched to a gene: 8. CDR3 bases: TGCAGTGCTAGAGTAAGGGGACTAGTCGTCACCGGGGAGCTGTTTTTT. It codes for CSARVRGLVVTGELFF.

The chain employs TRBV27 and TRBJ2-1; D tentatively fits TRBD1 or TRBD2 (5 bases each). Germline CDR1 and CDR2: MNHEY and SMNVEV (reference sequence). Trimming left V 3 bases short and J 12 bases short, with 18 bases between. The CDR3 loop spans 14 amino acids. The CDR3 DNA reads as TGTGCCAGCAGTTTTCAGGGAGAGGGCAGTGGGCAGTTCTTC. It is translated as CASSFQGEGSGQFF.

Ten or more counts support this clonotype. V gene TRBV12-3 or TRBV12-4 combines with J gene TRBJ2-3; 7 nucleotides match TRBD2. The CDR3 covers 15 residues. V lost 7 bases and J lost 0; bases outside the gene matches: 7. The CDR3 DNA sequence: TGTGCCAGCACCCTGAGTAGCGGGAGCACAGATACGCAGTATTTT. Translating gives CASTLSSGSTDTQYF.

This clonotype was counted many times. This sequence joins TRBV19 and TRBJ1-5; TRBD1 aligns across 10 bases. The CDR3 has 15 amino acids. Germline assignment: CDR1 LNHDA and CDR2 SQIVND (reference sequence). V shed 4 bases and J 6 bases; nucleotides not matched to a gene: 6. CDR3 sequence: CASSTGTGVGQPQHF. Written as DNA, the CDR3 is TGTGCCAGTAGTACCGGGACAGGGGTCGGTCAGCCCCAGCATTTT.

This clonotype occurred many times. The chain combines TRBV12-5 with TRBJ2-2; unclear D gene. The length of the CDR3 is 12 residues. V lost 3 bases, J lost 5 bases, and 4 bases lay in between. Germline CDR1 is LGHNT and CDR2 is FRNRAP. CDR3 in amino acids: CASGFVTGELFF. Here the CDR3 DNA reads TGTGCTAGTGGTTTCGTAACCGGGGAGCTGTTTTTT.

This clonotype was observed at least ten times. The gene calls are TRBV29-1 and TRBJ2-1; possible D gene TRBD2, 6 bases. V lost 8 bases to trimming and J lost 6 bases, with 20 bases between them. CDR1 SQVTM and CDR2 ANQGSEA come from the germline V gene. The CDR3 totals 14 residues. Here the CDR3 reads CSINHRPRGNEQFF. CDR3 DNA sequence: TGCAGCATAAACCACCGGCCGCGGGGCAATGAGCAGTTCTTC.

With regard to this clonotype: One end of the junction varies from germline; a read error may be responsible. V gene TRBV27 combines with J gene TRBJ2-1; D may be TRBD1 or TRBD2 (6 bases each). The CDR3 extends over 16 amino acids. CDR1 is MNHEY, CDR2 SMNVEV, per germline (reference sequence). The CDR3 loop reads CARSFLVGGTYNEQFF. The CDR3 region has the DNA TGTGCCCGCAGTTTCTTAGTCGGGGGCACCTACAATGAGCAGTTCTTC.

Concerning this clonotype: The junction shows a germline mismatch at one end, possibly a read error. The chain uses TRBV25-1 and TRBJ1-4; D is perhaps TRBD1 (6 bases). The CDR3 has 15 amino acids. CDR1 is MGHDK, CDR2 SYGVNS, per germline. CDR3 loop: CPSSVTGPKNEKLFF. CDR3 sequence (DNA): TGTCCCAGCAGCGTGACAGGCCCTAAAAATGAAAAACTGTTTTTT.

This clonotype was counted many times. The J gene is TRBJ2-5, the V gene TRBV29-1, with D perhaps matching TRBD1 (6 bases). Trimming left V 3 bases short and J 5 bases short, with 13 bases between. Germline V gives CDR1 SQVTM, CDR2 ANQGSEA. The CDR3 consists of 13 residues. CDR3 sequence reads: CSVDRGSGETQYF. As DNA, the CDR3 is TGCAGCGTTGATAGGGGGTCGGGGGAGACCCAGTACTTC.